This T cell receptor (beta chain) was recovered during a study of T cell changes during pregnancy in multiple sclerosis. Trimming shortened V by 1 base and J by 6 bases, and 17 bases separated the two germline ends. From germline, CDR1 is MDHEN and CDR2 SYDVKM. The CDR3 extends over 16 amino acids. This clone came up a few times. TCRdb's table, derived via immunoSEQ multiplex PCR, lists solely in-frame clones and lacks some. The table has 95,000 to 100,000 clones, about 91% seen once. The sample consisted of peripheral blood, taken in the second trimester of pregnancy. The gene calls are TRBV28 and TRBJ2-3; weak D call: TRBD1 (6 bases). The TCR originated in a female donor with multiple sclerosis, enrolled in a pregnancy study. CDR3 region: CASSLSRGPATDTQYF. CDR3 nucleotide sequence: TGTGCCAGCAGTTTATCCAGGGGCCCTGCTACTGATACGCAGTATTTT.